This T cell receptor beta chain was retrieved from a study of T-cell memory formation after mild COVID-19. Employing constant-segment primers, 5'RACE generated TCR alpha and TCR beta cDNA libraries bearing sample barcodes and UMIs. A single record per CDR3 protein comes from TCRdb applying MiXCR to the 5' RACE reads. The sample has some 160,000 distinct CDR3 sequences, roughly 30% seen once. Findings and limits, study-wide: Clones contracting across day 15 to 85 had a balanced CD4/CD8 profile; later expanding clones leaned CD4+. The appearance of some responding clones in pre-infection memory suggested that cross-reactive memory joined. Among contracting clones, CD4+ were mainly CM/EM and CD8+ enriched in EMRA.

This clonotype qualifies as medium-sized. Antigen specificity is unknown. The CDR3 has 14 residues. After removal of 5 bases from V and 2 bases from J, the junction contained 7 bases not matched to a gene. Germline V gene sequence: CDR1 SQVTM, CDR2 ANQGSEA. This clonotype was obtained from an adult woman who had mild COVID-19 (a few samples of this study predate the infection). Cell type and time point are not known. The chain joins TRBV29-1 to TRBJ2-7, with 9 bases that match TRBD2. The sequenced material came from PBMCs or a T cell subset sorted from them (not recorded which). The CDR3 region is CSVWIAGATYEQYF. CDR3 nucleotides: TGCAGCGTTTGGATAGCGGGAGCCACCTACGAGCAGTACTTC.